Listed below are T cell receptor beta chains from one sample, sequenced in a study of Graves' ophthalmopathy and Graves' hyperthyroidism. Via MiXCR, TCRdb re-called the multiplex PCR reads, giving one row per CDR3 protein. The sample consists of roughly 600,000 distinct CDR3 sequences, roughly 40% of them appearing once. The sample taken for sequencing was peripheral blood or thyroid tissue (not recorded which). The receptors were gathered from an adult man with Graves' hyperthyroidism. CDR3s include the opening cysteine and the closing phenylalanine or tryptophan. Each record gives: CDR3 DNA, CDR3 protein, V gene, D gene, clone size, J gene. D genes are given only for firm matches. Size values are once, few and many counts, or a class for expanded clones, and some rows have none.

TGTGCCAGCAGCTTGGAGACTAGCGGGGGCCCCTACGAGCAGTACTTC CASSLETSGGPYEQYF TRBV11-2 TRBD2 many TRBJ2-7
TGTGCCAGCAGTGGGGCTCCGGGACAGAACACTGAAGCTTTCTTT CASSGAPGQNTEAFF TRBV12-3/TRBV12-4 . . TRBJ1-1
TGCAGCGTTGAAGGGGGAATCGACTCTGGGGCCAACGTCCTGACTTTC CSVEGGIDSGANVLTF TRBV29-1 . many TRBJ2-6
TGTGCCACTAGTGGTAGCACAGATACGCAGTATTTT CATSGSTDTQYF TRBV7-9 . . TRBJ2-3
TGTGCCAGCAGTGGAAGGGGGCCGAATCAGCCCCAGCATTTT CASSGRGPNQPQHF TRBV6-5 TRBD1 few TRBJ1-5
TGTGCCAGCAGTTTAGGGACAGAAACCTTCCCCAATCAGCCCCAGCATTTT CASSLGTETFPNQPQHF TRBV12-3/TRBV12-4 . . TRBJ1-5
TGTGCCAGCAGCCGGGACAGGGGTTCTGGCTACACCTTC CASSRDRGSGYTF TRBV12-3/TRBV12-4 TRBD1 many TRBJ1-2
TGTGCCAGCAGCCCTCTCGGGAGGGAAGAGACCCAGTACTTC CASSPLGREETQYF TRBV7-9 TRBD2 many TRBJ2-5
TGTGCCAGCAGTCCCGGGACAGGGGATTCACCCCTCCACTTT CASSPGTGDSPLHF TRBV7-9 TRBD1 . TRBJ1-6
TGCGCCAGCAGCCCCGACAGGGGAGGCGAAAAACTGTTTTTT CASSPDRGGEKLFF TRBV5-1 TRBD1 many TRBJ1-4
TGTGCCGGTAGTACTGCGGACCTTCCCCCCGTGGGTGAAGCTTTCTTT CAGSTADLPPVGEAFF TRBV19 . . TRBJ1-1
TGTGCCAGCACCGAGGGTCTACTTTCACCCCTCCACTTT CASTEGLLSPLHF TRBV12-3/TRBV12-4 . many TRBJ1-6
TGTGCCAGCAGCAATTGGGACCGGCCAGATACGCAGTATTTT CASSNWDRPDTQYF TRBV2 . . TRBJ2-3
TGCAGCGTTGAAGATTTAGCCCGGGACAGTCCCTACGAGCAGTACTTC CSVEDLARDSPYEQYF TRBV29-1 TRBD1 many TRBJ2-7
TGCGCCAGCAGCACGGGACAGGGGATTACGGGCTATGGCTACACCTTC CASSTGQGITGYGYTF TRBV5-1 TRBD1 many TRBJ1-2
TGTGCCAGCAGCTACGGGACAGGGTATTCCTACGAGCAGTACTTC CASSYGTGYSYEQYF TRBV7-6 TRBD1 medium-sized TRBJ2-7
TGTGCCAGCAGTGAGGCAAGGGCATTTTTCAATGAGCAGTTCTTC CASSEARAFFNEQFF TRBV25-1 . . TRBJ2-1
TGCAGTGCTCTAATCAGTCAAAGGGGGGAGTTTTACTACGAGCAGTGCTTC CSALISQRGEFYYEQCF TRBV20-1 . . TRBJ2-7
TGCAGTGCTAGGGCCGGACTAGCGGGAGACGAGCAGTACTTC CSARAGLAGDEQYF TRBV20-1 TRBD2 . TRBJ2-7
TGCGCCAGCAGCAGTACCGTCGGCCAGCCCCAGCATTTT CASSSTVGQPQHF TRBV5-1 . many TRBJ1-5
TGTGCCAGTAGTATTGGGACCCGACGACGGGTTTCGGGCACTGAAGCTTTCTTT CASSIGTRRRVSGTEAFF TRBV19 . . TRBJ1-1
TGTGCCAGCAGTTCGAGGACCGCCTTCACCGGGGAGCTGTTTTTT CASSSRTAFTGELFF TRBV12-3/TRBV12-4 . . TRBJ2-2
TGTGCCAGTGCCGACCTTTCGGGGAACCAGCCCCAGCATTTT CASADLSGNQPQHF TRBV19 . many TRBJ1-5
TGTGCCAGCACTACCGGACGAGGGACGAAGCAGTACTTC CASTTGRGTKQYF TRBV7-3 . . TRBJ2-7
TGTGCCAGTAGTTACCCGGGGCCCTATGAAGCTTTCTTT CASSYPGPYEAFF TRBV19 . many TRBJ1-1
TGTGCCAGTAGTATGTTGAGGGCAGGAGGGTCCTATGGCTACACCTTC CASSMLRAGGSYGYTF TRBV19 . many TRBJ1-2
TGCGCCAGCAGAGGGGGACAGGGACATTCGTCATATGGCTACACCTTC CASRGGQGHSSYGYTF TRBV5-1 TRBD1 many TRBJ1-2
TGCGCCAGCAGCTGGGGGTCGGGGTACGAGCAGTACTTC CASSWGSGYEQYF TRBV5-1 . few TRBJ2-7
TGTGCCAGCAGCGCTTATATGAACGCTGAAGCTTTCTTT CASSAYMNAEAFF TRBV7-3 . many TRBJ1-1
TGCAGCGTTGAAGTAGGAAGGGCTGAAGCTTTCTTT CSVEVGRAEAFF TRBV29-1 . . TRBJ1-1
TGTGCCAGCAGCTTCCCCGAAGACAGGGGGGACTACGAGCAGTACTTC CASSFPEDRGDYEQYF TRBV7-9 TRBD1 . TRBJ2-7
TGTGCCAGCAGCGTAGGCGGGACAGTAAAAGAGCAGTACTTC CASSVGGTVKEQYF TRBV9 . many TRBJ2-7
TGTGCCACCAGCAGGGGACAGGGCGAACAACTGTGGGACACTGAAGCTTTCTTT CATSRGQGEQLWDTEAFF TRBV15 TRBD1 many TRBJ1-1
TGCAGCGTTGCAAGAGGGTTCACAGATACGCAGTATTTT CSVARGFTDTQYF TRBV29-1 . few TRBJ2-3
TGTGCCAGCAGCTTAGAAAGAGTGCAGTACTTC CASSLERVQYF TRBV7-8 . many TRBJ2-7
TGTGCCAGCAAGAGTGGAGGGGGAAGGGATGAGCAGTACTTC CASKSGGGRDEQYF TRBV5-5 . many TRBJ2-7
TGCAGCGGGGGAGGGAATGAGCAGTTCTTC CSGGGNEQFF TRBV29-1 TRBD2 . TRBJ2-1
TGTGCCAGCACCAAGAGGGGGCTCGTCGGGGAGCTGTTTTTT CASTKRGLVGELFF TRBV7-9 TRBD1 many TRBJ2-2
TGTGCCAGCAGCCCCTGGACAGTTGGCGAGCAGTACTTC CASSPWTVGEQYF TRBV12-3/TRBV12-4 . . TRBJ2-7
TGTGCCAGCAGCTTAAATCCCGTTAATGAAAAACTGTTTTTT CASSLNPVNEKLFF TRBV11-2 . . TRBJ1-4
TGTGCCAGCAGCTTAGGGGCCAATGAAGCTTTCTTT CASSLGANEAFF TRBV7-9 . . TRBJ1-1
TGTGCCACCAGTGATATCACCTCGGACACAGATACGCAGTATTTT CATSDITSDTDTQYF TRBV24-1 . . TRBJ2-3
TGTGCCAGCAGCGAACGGGCCGGGCAGGGAGTGGGATACTTC CASSERAGQGVGYF TRBV7-9 . . TRBJ2-7
TGCAGCGTTGAAGGCCTCGGGGGAGGAGAGACCCAGTACTTC CSVEGLGGGETQYF TRBV29-1 . . TRBJ2-5
TGCAGGTGGTGGGGGGCGAACTATGGCTACACCTTC CRWWGANYGYTF TRBV29-1 . . TRBJ1-2
TGTGCCAGCAGCCGGACCGGGACGGACGGTTCACCCCTCCACTTT CASSRTGTDGSPLHF TRBV7-9 . many TRBJ1-6
TGTGCCAGCAGCTTCACAGGGGCTGGGGCCAACGTCCTGACTTTC CASSFTGAGANVLTF TRBV7-8 TRBD1 few TRBJ2-6
TGTGCCAGCAGTTACCCGCCCGGGACAGGGCAATACGAGCAGTACTTC CASSYPPGTGQYEQYF TRBV6-5 TRBD1 . TRBJ2-7
TGTGCCAGCAGTCAACAGGACAGTTGTTATGGCTACACCTTC CASSQQDSCYGYTF TRBV12-3/TRBV12-4 . once TRBJ1-2
TGTGCCAGCAGCTTAGCGAGCGGGACGGTCAACACTGAAGCTTTCTTT CASSLASGTVNTEAFF TRBV7-2 . . TRBJ1-1
TGTGCCATCACGGCAGGGGAAGGAGGCTACACCTTC CAITAGEGGYTF TRBV10-3 . many TRBJ1-2
TGTGCCTGGGCAACGGGGGGCAATCAGCCCCAGCATTTT CAWATGGNQPQHF TRBV30 . . TRBJ1-5
TGTGCCAGTAGGGGCCTTTCTCAGCCCCAGCATTTT CASRGLSQPQHF TRBV19 . many TRBJ1-5
TGTGCCAGCAGCTCCACCCCCGGGACAGGGATCTACGAGCAGTACTTC CASSSTPGTGIYEQYF TRBV7-3 TRBD1 . TRBJ2-7
TGTGCCAGCAGCTTGGATCCGGGAGGGACGAACACTGAAGCTTTCTTT CASSLDPGGTNTEAFF TRBV5-4 . many TRBJ1-1